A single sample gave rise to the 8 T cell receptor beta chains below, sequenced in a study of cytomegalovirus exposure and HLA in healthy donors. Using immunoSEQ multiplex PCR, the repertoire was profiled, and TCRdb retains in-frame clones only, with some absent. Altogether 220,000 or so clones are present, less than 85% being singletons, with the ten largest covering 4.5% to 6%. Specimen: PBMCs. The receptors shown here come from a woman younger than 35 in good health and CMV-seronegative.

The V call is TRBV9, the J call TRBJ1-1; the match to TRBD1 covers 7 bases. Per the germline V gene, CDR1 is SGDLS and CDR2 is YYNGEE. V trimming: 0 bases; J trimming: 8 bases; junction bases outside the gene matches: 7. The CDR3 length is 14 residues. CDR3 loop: CASSVDAGGSEAFF. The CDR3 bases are TGTGCCAGCAGCGTAGATGCAGGGGGTTCGGAAGCTTTCTTT.

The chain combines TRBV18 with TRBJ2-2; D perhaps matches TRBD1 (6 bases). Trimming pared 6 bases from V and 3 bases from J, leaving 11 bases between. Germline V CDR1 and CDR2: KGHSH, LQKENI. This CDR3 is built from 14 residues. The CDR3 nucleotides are TGTGCCAGCTCCCCGGGACACGACACCGGGGAGCTGTTTTTT. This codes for CASSPGHDTGELFF.

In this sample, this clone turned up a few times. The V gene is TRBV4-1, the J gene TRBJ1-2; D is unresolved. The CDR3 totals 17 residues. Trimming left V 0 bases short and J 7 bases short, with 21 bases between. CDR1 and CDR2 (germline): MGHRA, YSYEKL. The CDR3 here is CASSQDRRWRGISGYTF. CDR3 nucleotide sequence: TGCGCCAGCAGCCAAGATAGGAGGTGGCGGGGAATAAGTGGCTACACCTTC.

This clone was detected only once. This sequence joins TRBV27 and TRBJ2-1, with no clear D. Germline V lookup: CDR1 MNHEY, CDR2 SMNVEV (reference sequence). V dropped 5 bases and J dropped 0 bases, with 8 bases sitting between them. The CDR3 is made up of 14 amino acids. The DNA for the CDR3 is TGTGCCAGCAGTCGGGTGAGCTCCTACAATGAGCAGTTCTTC. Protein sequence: CASSRVSSYNEQFF.

CDR3 sequence: CASSTIQGRSGYTF. In nucleotides, the CDR3 is TGTGCCAGCAGTACAATACAGGGTCGCAGTGGCTACACCTTC. This sequence joins TRBV28 and TRBJ1-2, with D possibly TRBD1 on 6 matching bases. Germline-derived CDR1 and CDR2 are MDHEN and SYDVKM. Trimming took 5 bases from V and 7 from J, leaving 17 bases between them. The CDR3 spans 14 residues.

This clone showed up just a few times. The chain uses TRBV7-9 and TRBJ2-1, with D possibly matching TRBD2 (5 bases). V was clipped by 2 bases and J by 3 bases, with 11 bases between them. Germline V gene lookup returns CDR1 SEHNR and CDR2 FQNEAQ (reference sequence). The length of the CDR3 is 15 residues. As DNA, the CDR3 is TGTGCCAGCAGCTTACAGACGGGGAGCTACAATGAGCAGTTCTTC. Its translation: CASSLQTGSYNEQFF.

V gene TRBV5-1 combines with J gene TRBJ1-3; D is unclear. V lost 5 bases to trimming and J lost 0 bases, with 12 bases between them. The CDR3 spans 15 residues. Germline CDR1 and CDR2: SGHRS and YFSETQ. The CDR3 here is CASRRLGDSGNTIYF. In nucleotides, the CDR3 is TGCGCCAGCAGAAGGTTGGGTGACTCTGGAAACACCATATATTTT.

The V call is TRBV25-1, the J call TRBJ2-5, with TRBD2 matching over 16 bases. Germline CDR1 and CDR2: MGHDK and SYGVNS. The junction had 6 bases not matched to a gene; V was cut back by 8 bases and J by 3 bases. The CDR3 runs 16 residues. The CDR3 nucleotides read TGTGCCAGCGGGACTAGCGGGAGGGCCGGGGAAGAGACCCAGTACTTC. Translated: CASGTSGRAGEETQYF.